Below, 17 T cell receptor beta chains from the same sample are listed, as sequenced in a study of cytomegalovirus exposure and HLA in healthy donors. Libraries were prepared by immunoSEQ multiplex PCR; TCRdb keeps only in-frame clonotypes and omits some of them. The sample has around 140,000 clones, about 94% seen once. The sequenced sample was PBMCs. These receptors were collected from a man between 18 and 35 years old in good health and CMV-seropositive.

This clone has a single count. The genes are TRBV7-8 and TRBJ1-5; 8 nucleotides agree with TRBD1. The CDR3 loop spans 15 amino acids. Germline V gives CDR1 SGHVS, CDR2 FQNEAQ. V gave up 6 bases and J gave up 3 bases; unmatched junction bases: 7. The CDR3 reads CASSPGTGNNQPQHF. Here the CDR3 DNA reads TGTGCCAGCAGTCCAGGGACAGGCAACAATCAGCCCCAGCATTTT.

The rearrangement joins TRBV28 to TRBJ1-1, with D perhaps TRBD1 (5 bases). This CDR3 comprises 12 residues. From germline, CDR1 is MDHEN and CDR2 SYDVKM. V shed 5 bases and J shed 9 bases, with 13 bases lying between them. The CDR3 sequence: CASSPPGGKAFF. The CDR3, as DNA: TGTGCCAGCAGTCCCCCTGGGGGGAAAGCTTTCTTT.

The rearrangement uses TRBV5-8 and TRBJ1-1; D may be TRBD1 (5 bases). Per the germline V gene, CDR1 is SGHTS and CDR2 is YDEGEE. The CDR3 totals 15 residues. Trimming removed 7 bases from V and 7 bases from J, with 23 bases in between. CDR3 DNA sequence: TGTGCCAGCCAAGTGACGACAGCTCGGCGGGGTGAAGCTTTCTTT. It specifies CASQVTTARRGEAFF.

The chain is built from TRBV5-1 and TRBJ2-2, with D maybe TRBD2 (5 bases). CDR3 size: 15 residues. Per the germline V gene, CDR1 is SGHRS and CDR2 is YFSETQ. With 4 bases removed from V and 3 bases from J, the gap between germline ends came to 13 bases. The CDR3 here is CASSVRWGDTGELFF. In nucleotides, the CDR3 is TGCGCCAGCAGCGTGCGGTGGGGAGACACCGGGGAGCTGTTTTTT.

This clone was detected once. The rearrangement joins TRBV7-9 to TRBJ1-1; D may be TRBD1 (5 bases). V shed 3 bases and J shed 2 bases, with 7 bases lying between them. The V gene's germline CDR1 is SEHNR and CDR2 FQNEAQ (reference sequence). The CDR3 is 13 amino acids. CDR3 nucleotides: TGTGCCAGCAGCTTGACAGCAAACACTGAAGCTTTCTTT. This encodes CASSLTANTEAFF. Full variable domain (remainder filled in from reference TRBV7-9 and TRBJ1-1): DTGVSQNPRHKITKRGQNVTFRCDPISEHNRLYWYRQTLGQGPEFLTYFQNEAQLEKSRLLSDRFSAERPKGSFSTLEIQRTEQGDSAMYLCASSLTANTEAFFGQGTRLTVV.

This clone appeared a single time. This chain uses TRBV14 with TRBJ1-2, with TRBD1 identical over 8 bases. Losses at the gene ends were 0 bases for V and 7 bases for J; bases not matched to a gene: 16. The germline CDR1 and CDR2 sequences are SGHDN and FVKESK. The CDR3 runs 18 residues. The CDR3 sequence is CASSQEIRTGRTSSGYTF. The CDR3 nucleotides are TGTGCCAGCAGCCAAGAAATTAGGACAGGGCGAACGTCCTCTGGCTACACCTTC. The whole variable domain, remainder taken from reference TRBV14 and TRBJ1-2, is EAGVTQFPSHSVIEKGQTVTLRCDPISGHDNLYWYRRVMGKEIKFLLHFVKESKQDESGMPNNRFLAERTGGTYSTLKVQPAELEDSGVYFCASSQEIRTGRTSSGYTFGSGTRLTVV.

The chain recombines TRBV5-1 with TRBJ1-6; 8 nucleotides agree with TRBD1. The CDR3 totals 18 residues. Germline V lookup: CDR1 SGHRS, CDR2 YFSETQ. V lost 5 bases to trimming and J lost 1 base; unmatched junction nucleotides: 11. In DNA, the CDR3 is TGCGCCAGCAGTCAGGATCAGGGGGCCTTGTCCTATAATTCACCCCTCCACTTT. Translated: CASSQDQGALSYNSPLHF. Combining the CDR3 with reference TRBV5-1 and TRBJ1-6 gives the whole variable domain KAGVTQTPRYLIKTRGQQVTLSCSPISGHRSVSWYQQTPGQGLQFLFEYFSETQRNKGNFPGRFSGRQFSNSRSEMNVSTLELGDSALYLCASSQDQGALSYNSPLHFGNGTRLTVT.

The chain employs TRBV28 and TRBJ1-2, with 8 bases lining up with TRBD1. This CDR3 has 15 amino acids. Unmatched junction bases numbered 6, after V lost 6 bases and J lost 0 bases. CDR1 is MDHEN, CDR2 SYDVKM, per germline. CDR3 nucleotide sequence: TGTGCCAGCAGCGATCCGGGACAGGCTAACTATGGCTACACCTTC. It codes for CASSDPGQANYGYTF.

The CDR3 sequence: CASSQDRRVAGVGETQYF. The DNA for the CDR3 is TGTGCCAGCAGCCAAGATCGGCGGGTAGCGGGAGTTGGTGAGACCCAGTACTTC. The chain has TRBV14 and TRBJ2-5; TRBD2 agrees at 9 bases. The V gene end was trimmed by 0 bases and the J gene end by 5 bases; junction bases not matched to a gene: 13. The CDR3 sequence is 18 residues long. Germline lookup yields CDR1 SGHDN and CDR2 FVKESK.

The gene calls are TRBV6-5 and TRBJ2-5; no clear D gene. The CDR3 length is 13 residues. Germline CDR1 and CDR2: MNHEY and SVGAGI. V gave up 11 bases and J gave up 2 bases, with 15 bases separating them. Written as DNA, the CDR3 is TGTGCCTCGTCTTATAAGCCACAAGAGACCCAGTACTTC. It specifies CASSYKPQETQYF.

The rearrangement joins TRBV5-1 to TRBJ2-1, with 16 bases aligning to TRBD2. The ends lost 5 bases at V and 4 bases at J; junction bases unmatched: 3. The CDR3 runs to 16 residues. CDR1 is SGHRS, CDR2 YFSETQ, per germline. The chain's CDR3 is CASSWGLAGGYNEQFF. The CDR3 bases are TGCGCCAGCAGTTGGGGACTAGCGGGAGGGTACAATGAGCAGTTCTTC.

The genes are TRBV2 and TRBJ1-2; D gene unclear. CDR1 and CDR2 from the germline V gene are SNHLY and FYNNEI. This CDR3 has 14 residues. The V end lost 2 bases, the J end lost 0 bases, and 7 bases lay between the germline ends. In DNA form, the CDR3 reads TGTGCCAGCAGTGAAACAGCTCCTAACTATGGCTACACCTTC. Protein sequence: CASSETAPNYGYTF. The complete variable domain, with remaining parts taken from reference TRBV2 and TRBJ1-2, reads EPEVTQTPSHQVTQMGQEVILRCVPISNHLYFYWYRQILGQKVEFLVSFYNNEISEKSEIFDDQFSVERPDGSNFTLKIRSTKLEDSAMYFCASSETAPNYGYTFGSGTRLTVV.

This chain joins TRBV9 and TRBJ2-7, with 11 positions matching TRBD2. Germline V lookup: CDR1 SGDLS, CDR2 YYNGEE. Germline trimming cut 3 bases from V and 3 bases from J; bases unmatched to any gene: 14. This CDR3 has 18 amino acids. The CDR3 bases are TGTGCCAGCAGCGCCACCTCGGAGAGTAGCGGGAGGGTCTACGAGCAGTACTTC. Protein sequence: CASSATSESSGRVYEQYF.

This clone appeared once. The chain employs TRBV7-6 and TRBJ2-1; D is unresolved. The CDR3 is 16 amino acids. V was pared by 1 base and J by 1 base, with 11 bases between. Germline V gene sequence: CDR1 SGHVS, CDR2 FNYEAQ. In DNA, the CDR3 is TGTGCCAGCAGCTTAGGTCCGGGTGGGTCCTACAATGAGCAGTTCTTC. It yields the protein CASSLGPGGSYNEQFF.

The chain has TRBV6-5 and TRBJ2-1; a weak D match, TRBD2 (6 bases). Between the trimmed V and J ends, which lost 6 bases and 4 bases, there was a span of 13 bases. The germline V gene encodes CDR1 MNHEY and CDR2 SVGAGI. The CDR3 sequence is 14 residues long. CDR3 bases: TGTGCCAGCAGATTGTGGGGGGAGTACAATGAGCAGTTCTTC. Its protein is CASRLWGEYNEQFF.

The rearrangement links TRBV6-1 to TRBJ2-7; 8 nucleotides line up with TRBD2. Germline assignment: CDR1 MNHNS and CDR2 SASEGT. The CDR3 runs 15 residues. J lost 2 bases, V lost 4 bases, and 7 bases had no gene match. The CDR3 DNA reads TGTGCCAGCAGTGGTAGGGCGGGGGGAGCCTACGAGCAGTACTTC. Residues: CASSGRAGGAYEQYF.

The V call is TRBV6-1, the J call TRBJ2-7, with 9 bases aligning to TRBD1. This CDR3 spans 15 amino acids. In germline, CDR1 is MNHNS, CDR2 SASEGT. The junction had 12 bases not matched to a gene; V was cut back by 8 bases and J by 4 bases. CDR3 region: CASSSQGTGRYEQYF. Here the CDR3 DNA reads TGTGCCAGCTCTAGCCAGGGGACAGGGAGGTACGAGCAGTACTTC.